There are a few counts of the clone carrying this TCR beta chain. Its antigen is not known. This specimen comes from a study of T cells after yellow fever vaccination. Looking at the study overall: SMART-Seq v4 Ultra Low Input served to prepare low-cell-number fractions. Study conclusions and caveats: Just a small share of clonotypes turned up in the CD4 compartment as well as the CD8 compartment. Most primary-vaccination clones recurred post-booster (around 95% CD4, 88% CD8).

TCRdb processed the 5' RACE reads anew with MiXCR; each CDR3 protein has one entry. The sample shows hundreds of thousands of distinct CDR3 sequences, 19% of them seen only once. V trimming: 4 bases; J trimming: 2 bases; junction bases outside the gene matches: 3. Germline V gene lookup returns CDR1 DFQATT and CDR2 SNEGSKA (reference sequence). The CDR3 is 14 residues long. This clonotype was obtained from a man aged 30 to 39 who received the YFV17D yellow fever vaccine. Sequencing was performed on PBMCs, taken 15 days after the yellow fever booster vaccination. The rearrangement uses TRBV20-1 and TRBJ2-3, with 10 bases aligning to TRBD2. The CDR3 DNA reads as TGCAGTGCTAATCTAGCGGGAGCCACAGATACGCAGTATTTT. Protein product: CSANLAGATDTQYF.